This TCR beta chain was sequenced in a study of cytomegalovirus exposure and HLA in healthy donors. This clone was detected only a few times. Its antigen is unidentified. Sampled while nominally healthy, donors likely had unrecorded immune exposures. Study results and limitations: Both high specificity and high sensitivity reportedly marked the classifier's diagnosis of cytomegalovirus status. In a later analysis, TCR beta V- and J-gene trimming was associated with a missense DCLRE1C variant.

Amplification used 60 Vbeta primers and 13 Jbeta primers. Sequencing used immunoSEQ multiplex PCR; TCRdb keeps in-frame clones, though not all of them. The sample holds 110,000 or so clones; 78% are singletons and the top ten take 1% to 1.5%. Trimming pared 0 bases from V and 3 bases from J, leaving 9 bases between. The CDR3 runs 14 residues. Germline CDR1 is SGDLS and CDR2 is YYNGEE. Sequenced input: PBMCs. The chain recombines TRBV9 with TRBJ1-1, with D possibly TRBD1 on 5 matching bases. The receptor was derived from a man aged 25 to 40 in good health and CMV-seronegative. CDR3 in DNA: TGTGCCAGCAGCGTAGACCCCAGGGACACTGAAGCTTTCTTT. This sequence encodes CASSVDPRDTEAFF.